This is a list of T cell receptor beta chains from one sample in a study of CXCR3-negative and CXCR3-positive naive CD8 T cells. Reprocessing the 5' RACE reads, TCRdb reports a single entry for every CDR3 protein and omits DNA. The repertoire shows approximately 53,000 distinct CDR3 sequences; the top ten hold around a quarter. Sequencing used memory CD8+ T cells from blood. The receptors come from a human donor in good health. Some clones in this sample may be carry-over from other donors' samples. CDR3s include the opening cysteine and the closing phenylalanine or tryptophan.

TRBV9	TRBJ2-1	CASSPGTGVVNEQFF
TRBV4-1	TRBJ2-7	CASSHVGQNNEQYF
TRBV12-3/TRBV12-4	TRBJ2-7	CASSLSESYEQYF
TRBV7-2	TRBJ2-7	CASSFETDEQYF
TRBV28	TRBJ2-2	CASRLQGFTGELFF
TRBV5-5	TRBJ2-1	CASSFRRDRGGNEQFF
TRBV6-2/TRBV6-3	TRBJ1-1	CASSSLGVMNTEAFF
TRBV29-1	TRBJ2-2	CSVEPGSGGELFF
TRBV6-2/TRBV6-3	TRBJ2-7	CASSYSVDYEQYF
TRBV29-1	TRBJ2-7	CSVEGEPGRSSYEQYF